The source of this T cell receptor (beta chain) is a study of blood T cell repertoires in COVID-19 (dated by TCRdb to 2020 to 2021). At the level of the whole study: The collaborator samples originated in the United States, Italy and Spain and spanned the acute and convalescent phases of COVID-19. The prospective study material was composed of cDNA or gDNA derived from T cells, B-cell-depleted T cells, or PBMCs. The dataset comprised deeply sampled blood TCRbeta repertoires from subjects exposed to, actively infected with, or recovered from COVID-19. The repertoires were released in a freely available public database intended as a resource for research on the immune response to SARS-CoV-2. The samples were drawn from two sources: the first 160 participants of the ongoing ImmuneRACE study, and 950 to 1,500 subjects contributed by 6 global collaborators. The sample metadata nearly always contained a de-identified subject ID, COVID-19 status, age in years and sex. Where HLA class I and class II types were available, the types were taken from metadata supplied by the sample provider, not from assay-based typing.

To note about this clone: Which antigen it targets is not known. No qualities accompany the bases; no much larger clone lies one base away.

The germline ends are 17 bases apart after V is trimmed by 8 bases and J by 2 bases. CDR1 and CDR2 (SEHNR, FQNEAQ) derive from the germline V gene (reference sequence). Measured from the cysteine to the phenylalanine, the CDR3 is 15 residues long. Kept here is only the CDR3 DNA, which spans 45 bases and is read in frame from base 1. Participants in the prospective study were enrolled through a virtual design, were aged about 18 to 90 years, and lived in approximately 24 United States geographic areas. In the prospective study, participants were assigned to cohorts based on the clinical history participants reported in a screening survey and a study questionnaire. Recovered participants in ImmuneRACE Cohort 3 were defined by two consecutive negative NP/OP PCR tests, clearance by a healthcare professional, or resolution of symptoms. Each participant in the prospective study had whole blood, serum and a nasopharyngeal or oropharyngeal swab collected by mobile phlebotomists. Participants in the prospective study had the option to provide additional blood draws and questionnaires over a roughly two-month period. Before DNA extraction, prospective study blood samples were shipped either frozen or at room temperature.

TCRbeta CDR3 regions were amplified from genomic DNA by means of the immunoSEQ Assay, a bias-controlled multiplex PCR. The study's processing was this. Within the assay, amplification of reference gene primers was used to estimate how many nucleated cells each sample contained. Sequence reads were collapsed and filtered to measure the absolute abundance of every unique TCRbeta CDR3 rearrangement. For each sample, productive Simpson clonality was calculated by taking the square root of Simpson's diversity index across productive rearrangements. TCRdb carries this immuneACCESS record with in-frame sequences only. Its versions omit some clonotypes, under half of them owing to an unresolved V gene in the studies checked, with the rest unexplained. The V and J calls and clone size come from that table; D and trimming were worked out from the DNA. Counted in this sample were more than 300,000 clones; under 90% of them appeared once. Of the sample, about 4% falls within the top ten clones.

On the study overall, not on this receptor specifically: How much clinical and demographic metadata was included differed by source and by participant, and the metadata was provided uncurated.

The chain links TRBV7-9 with TRBJ2-3; there is no confident call for the D gene. The sequenced sample was PBMCs or T cells enriched from blood (not recorded which). This clonotype was sampled from a man aged 25 to 40 who had recovered from COVID-19. The CDR3 is CASVETAGITDTQYF. The nucleotide sequence is TGTGCCAGCGTTGAAACAGCAGGCATCACAGATACGCAGTATTTT.